Listed below are T cell receptor beta chains from one sample, sequenced in a study of blood T cells in healthy people across ages. One entry per CDR3 protein, called by TCRdb with MiXCR from the 5' RACE reads. This table holds around 800,000 distinct CDR3 sequences, roughly 26% found once. These data are also associated with another study on T cells of mothers and their children.

The sequencing sample was made of blood. These receptors were collected from a boy aged 5-17 years in good health. CDR3s include the opening cysteine and the closing phenylalanine or tryptophan.

TRBV6-5,TRBJ1-2,CASSRTPGAGYTF
TRBV10-2,TRBJ2-7,CASSEPGTAKVYEQYF
TRBV4-2,TRBJ2-5,CASSQPSSGGRETQYF
TRBV6-1,-,CASRDSGGSEQFF
TRBV10-3,TRBJ2-7,CALLGGNSSYEQYF
TRBV9,TRBJ2-1,CASEYSGDSYNEQFF
TRBV5-1,TRBJ2-5,CASRFSPGPVRETQYF
TRBV28,TRBJ1-4,CASSVNRDRNNEKLFF
TRBV6-5,TRBJ2-7,CASSYSGAGVSYEQYF
TRBV6-5,TRBJ2-5,CASRPNWVETQYF
TRBV3-1,TRBJ1-2,CASSPGQSYGYTF
TRBV29-1,TRBJ2-2,CSVESGLNTGELFF
TRBV11-2,TRBJ1-4,CASRPGWEGEKLFF
TRBV6-1,TRBJ2-7,CASSETPYEQYF
TRBV4-1,TRBJ1-1,CASSQEGWNTEAFF
TRBV7-9,TRBJ2-7,CASSPLRTKHTSYEQYF
TRBV20-1,TRBJ1-2,CSAPGVQGYTF
TRBV10-3,TRBJ1-2,CAISEQNYGYTF
TRBV27,TRBJ2-1,CASTLGGFSSYNEQFF
TRBV10-3,TRBJ1-1,CAISRGQGRDTEAFF